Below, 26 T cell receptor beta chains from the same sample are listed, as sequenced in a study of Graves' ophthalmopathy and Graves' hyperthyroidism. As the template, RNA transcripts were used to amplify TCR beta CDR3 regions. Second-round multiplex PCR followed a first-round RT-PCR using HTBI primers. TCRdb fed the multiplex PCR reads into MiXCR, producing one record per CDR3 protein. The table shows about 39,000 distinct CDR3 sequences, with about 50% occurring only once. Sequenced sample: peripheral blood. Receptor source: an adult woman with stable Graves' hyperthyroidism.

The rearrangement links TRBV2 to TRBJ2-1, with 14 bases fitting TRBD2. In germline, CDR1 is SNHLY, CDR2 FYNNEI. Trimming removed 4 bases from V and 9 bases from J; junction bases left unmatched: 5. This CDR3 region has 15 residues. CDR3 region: CASSGGLAGEGEQFF. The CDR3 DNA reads TGTGCCAGCAGTGGGGGACTAGCGGGAGAGGGTGAGCAGTTCTTC.

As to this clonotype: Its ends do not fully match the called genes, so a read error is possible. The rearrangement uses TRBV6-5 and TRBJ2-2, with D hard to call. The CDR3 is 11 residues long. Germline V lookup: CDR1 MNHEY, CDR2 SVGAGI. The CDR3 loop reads CASSYSRQLFF. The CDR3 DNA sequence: TGTGCCAGTAGTTACTCGAGACAGCTGTTTTTT.

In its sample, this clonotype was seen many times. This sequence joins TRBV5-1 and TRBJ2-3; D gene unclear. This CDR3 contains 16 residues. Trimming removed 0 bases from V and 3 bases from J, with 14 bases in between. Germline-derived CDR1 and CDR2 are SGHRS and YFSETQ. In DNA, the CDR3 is TGCGCCAGCAGCTTGGCCTCAGGTAGTAGGACAGATACGCAGTATTTT. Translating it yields CASSLASGSRTDTQYF.

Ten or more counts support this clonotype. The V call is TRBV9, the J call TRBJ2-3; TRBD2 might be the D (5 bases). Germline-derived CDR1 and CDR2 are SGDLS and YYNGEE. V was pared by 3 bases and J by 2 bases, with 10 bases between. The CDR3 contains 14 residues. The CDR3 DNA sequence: TGTGCCAGCAGCGACCGGGATTCCACAGATACGCAGTATTTT. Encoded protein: CASSDRDSTDTQYF.

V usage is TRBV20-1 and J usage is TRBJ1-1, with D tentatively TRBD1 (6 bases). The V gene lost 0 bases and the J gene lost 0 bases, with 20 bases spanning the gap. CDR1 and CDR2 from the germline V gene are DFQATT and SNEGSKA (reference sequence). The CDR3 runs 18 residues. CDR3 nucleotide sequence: TGCAGTGCTAGAGATGTGGGGGCCAGAAGAATAATGAACACTGAAGCTTTCTTT. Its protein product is CSARDVGARRIMNTEAFF.

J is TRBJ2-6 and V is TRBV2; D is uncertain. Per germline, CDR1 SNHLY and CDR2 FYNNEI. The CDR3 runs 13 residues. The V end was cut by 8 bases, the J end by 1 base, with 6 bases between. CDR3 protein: CASHGSGANVLTF. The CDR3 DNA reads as TGTGCCAGCCACGGATCTGGGGCCAACGTCCTGACTTTC.

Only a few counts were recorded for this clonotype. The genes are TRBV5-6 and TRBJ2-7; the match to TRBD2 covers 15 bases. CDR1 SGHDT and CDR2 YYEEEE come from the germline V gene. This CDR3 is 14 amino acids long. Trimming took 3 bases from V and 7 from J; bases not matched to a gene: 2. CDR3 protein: CASSSGLAGGEQYF. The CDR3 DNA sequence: TGTGCCAGCAGCTCCGGACTAGCGGGAGGGGAGCAGTACTTC.

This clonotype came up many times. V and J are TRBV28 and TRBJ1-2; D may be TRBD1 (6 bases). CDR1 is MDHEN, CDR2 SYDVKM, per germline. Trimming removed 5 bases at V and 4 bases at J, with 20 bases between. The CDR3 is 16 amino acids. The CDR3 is CASSPALGGHGYGYTF. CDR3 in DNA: TGTGCCAGCAGTCCCGCCTTAGGGGGGCACGGCTATGGCTACACCTTC.

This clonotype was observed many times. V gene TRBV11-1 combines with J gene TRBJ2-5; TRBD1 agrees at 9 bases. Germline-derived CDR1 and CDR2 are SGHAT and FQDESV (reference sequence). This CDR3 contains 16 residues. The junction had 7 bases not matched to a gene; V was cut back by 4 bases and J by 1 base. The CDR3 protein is CASSSNPGQGQETQYF. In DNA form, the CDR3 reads TGTGCCAGCAGCTCCAATCCGGGACAGGGCCAAGAGACCCAGTACTTC.

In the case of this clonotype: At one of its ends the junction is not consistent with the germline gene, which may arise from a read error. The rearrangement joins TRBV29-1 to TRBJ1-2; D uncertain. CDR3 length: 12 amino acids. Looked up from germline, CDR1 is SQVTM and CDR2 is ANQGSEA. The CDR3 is CSVFGTAYGYTF. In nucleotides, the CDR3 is TGTAGCGTTTTTGGAACTGCTTATGGCTACACCTTC.

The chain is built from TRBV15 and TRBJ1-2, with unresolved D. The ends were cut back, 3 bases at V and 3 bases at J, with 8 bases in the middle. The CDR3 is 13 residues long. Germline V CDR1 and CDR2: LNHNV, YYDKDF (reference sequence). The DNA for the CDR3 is TGTGCCACCAGCAGTGACGGATACTATGGCTACACCTTC. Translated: CATSSDGYYGYTF.

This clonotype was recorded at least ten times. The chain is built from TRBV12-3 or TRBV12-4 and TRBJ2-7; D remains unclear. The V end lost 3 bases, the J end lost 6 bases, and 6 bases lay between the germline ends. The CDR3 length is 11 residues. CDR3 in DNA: TGTGCCAGCAGTTTTCGTTCCGAGCAGTACTTC. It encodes CASSFRSEQYF.

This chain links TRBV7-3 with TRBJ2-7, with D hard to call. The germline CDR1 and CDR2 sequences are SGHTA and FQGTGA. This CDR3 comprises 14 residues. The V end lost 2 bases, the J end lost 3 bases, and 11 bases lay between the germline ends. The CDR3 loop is CASSLVGSNYEQYF. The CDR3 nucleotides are TGTGCCAGCAGCTTAGTGGGCAGCAACTACGAGCAGTACTTC.

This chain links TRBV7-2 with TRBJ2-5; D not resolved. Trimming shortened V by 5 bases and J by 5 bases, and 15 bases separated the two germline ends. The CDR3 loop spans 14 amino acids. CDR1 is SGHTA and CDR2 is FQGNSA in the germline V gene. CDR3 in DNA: TGTGCCAGCAGCCTCCCCGCACCGCGGGAGACCCAGTACTTC. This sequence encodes CASSLPAPRETQYF.

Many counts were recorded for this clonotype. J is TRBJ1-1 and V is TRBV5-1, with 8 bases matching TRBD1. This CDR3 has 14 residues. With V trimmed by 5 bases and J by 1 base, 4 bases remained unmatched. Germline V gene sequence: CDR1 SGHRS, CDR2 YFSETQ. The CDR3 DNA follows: TGCGCCAGCAGTCCAGGGGGCGGGAACACTGAAGCTTTCTTT. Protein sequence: CASSPGGGNTEAFF.

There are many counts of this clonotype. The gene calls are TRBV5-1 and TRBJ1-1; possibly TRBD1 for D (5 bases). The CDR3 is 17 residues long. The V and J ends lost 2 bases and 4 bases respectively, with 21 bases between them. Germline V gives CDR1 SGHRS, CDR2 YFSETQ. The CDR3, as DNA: TGCGCCAGCAGCTTTGGCCGAGAACGGGGGAGGAGCACTGAAGCTTTCTTT. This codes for CASSFGRERGRSTEAFF.

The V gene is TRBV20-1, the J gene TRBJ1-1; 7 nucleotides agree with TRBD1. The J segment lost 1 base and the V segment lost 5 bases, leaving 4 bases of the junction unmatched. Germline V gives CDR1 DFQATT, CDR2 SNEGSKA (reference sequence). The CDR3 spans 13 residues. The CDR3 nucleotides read TGCAGTGCTCTGGACAGGAGGAACACTGAAGCTTTCTTT. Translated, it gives CSALDRRNTEAFF.

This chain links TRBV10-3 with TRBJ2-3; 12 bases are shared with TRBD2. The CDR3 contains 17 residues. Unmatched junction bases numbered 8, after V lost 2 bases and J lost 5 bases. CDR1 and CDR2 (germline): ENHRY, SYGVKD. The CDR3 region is CAISETASGRARDTQYF. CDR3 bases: TGTGCCATCAGTGAGACCGCTAGCGGGAGGGCCCGAGATACGCAGTATTTT.

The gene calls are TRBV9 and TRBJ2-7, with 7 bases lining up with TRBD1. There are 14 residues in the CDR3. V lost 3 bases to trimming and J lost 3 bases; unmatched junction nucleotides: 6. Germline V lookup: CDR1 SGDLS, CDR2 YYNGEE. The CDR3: CASSASQGLYEQYF. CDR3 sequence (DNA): TGTGCCAGCAGCGCCTCACAGGGGCTCTACGAGCAGTACTTC.

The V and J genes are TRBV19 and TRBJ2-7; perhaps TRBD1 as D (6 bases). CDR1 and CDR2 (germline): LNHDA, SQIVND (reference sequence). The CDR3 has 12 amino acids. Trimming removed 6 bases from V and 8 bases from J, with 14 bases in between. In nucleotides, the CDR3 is TGTGCCAGTAGCCACCGGGACAACAAGCAGTACTTC. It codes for CASSHRDNKQYF.

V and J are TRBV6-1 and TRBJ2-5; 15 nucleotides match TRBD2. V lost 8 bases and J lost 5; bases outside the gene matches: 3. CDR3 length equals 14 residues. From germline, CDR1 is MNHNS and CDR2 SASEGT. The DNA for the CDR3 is TGTGCCAGCTATGGACTAGCGGGAGGGGAGACCCAGTACTTC. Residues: CASYGLAGGETQYF.

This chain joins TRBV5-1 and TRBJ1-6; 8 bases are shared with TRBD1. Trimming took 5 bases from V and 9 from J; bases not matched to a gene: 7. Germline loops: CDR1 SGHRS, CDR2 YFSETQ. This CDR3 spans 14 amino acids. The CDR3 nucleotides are TGCGCCAGCAGTGACAGGACAGGGAGTTCACCCCTCCACTTT. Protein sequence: CASSDRTGSSPLHF. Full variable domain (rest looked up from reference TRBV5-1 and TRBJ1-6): KAGVTQTPRYLIKTRGQQVTLSCSPISGHRSVSWYQQTPGQGLQFLFEYFSETQRNKGNFPGRFSGRQFSNSRSEMNVSTLELGDSALYLCASSDRTGSSPLHFGNGTRLTVT.

The CDR3 region is CASSSGTVRQSQHF. CDR3 nucleotide sequence: TGCGCCAGCAGCTCGGGGACGGTGCGGCAGTCCCAGCATTTT. The chain combines TRBV5-1 with TRBJ1-5, with D perhaps matching TRBD1 (5 bases). The CDR3 is 14 residues long. CDR1 and CDR2 from the germline V gene are SGHRS and YFSETQ. V gave up 3 bases and J gave up 11 bases, with 18 bases separating them. Based on the CDR3 plus reference TRBV5-1 and TRBJ1-5, the full variable domain is KAGVTQTPRYLIKTRGQQVTLSCSPISGHRSVSWYQQTPGQGLQFLFEYFSETQRNKGNFPGRFSGRQFSNSRSEMNVSTLELGDSALYLCASSSGTVRQSQHFGDGTRLSIL.

CDR3 nucleotide sequence: TGTGCCAGCAGCCGCGGGGACAGCCCTACCTACGAGCAGTACTTC. Translation: CASSRGDSPTYEQYF. The V and J genes are TRBV11-3 and TRBJ2-7; tentative D call: TRBD1 (7 bases). V lost 5 bases and J lost 2, with 16 bases in between. Germline CDR1 is SGHNT and CDR2 is YENEEA. This CDR3 has 15 residues.

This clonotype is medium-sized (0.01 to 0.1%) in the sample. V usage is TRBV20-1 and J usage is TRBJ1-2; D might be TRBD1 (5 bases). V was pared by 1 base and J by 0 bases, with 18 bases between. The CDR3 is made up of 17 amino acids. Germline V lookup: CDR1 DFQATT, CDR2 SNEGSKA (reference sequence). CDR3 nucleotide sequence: TGCAGTGCTAGAGCTTTGGGACGACAGAGCCCTAACTATGGCTACACCTTC. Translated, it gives CSARALGRQSPNYGYTF.

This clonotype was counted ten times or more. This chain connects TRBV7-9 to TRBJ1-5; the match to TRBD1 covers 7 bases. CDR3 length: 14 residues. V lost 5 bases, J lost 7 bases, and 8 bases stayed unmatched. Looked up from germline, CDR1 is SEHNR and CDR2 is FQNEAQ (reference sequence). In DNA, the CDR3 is TGTGCCAGCAGCCAACAGGGGTCGTACCAGCCCCAGCATTTT. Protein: CASSQQGSYQPQHF.